The 7 T cell receptor beta chains below all came from one sample that was sequenced in a study of T cells in Graves' hyperthyroidism and ophthalmopathy (dated by TCRdb to the late 2010s). The protocol used for the library was multiplex PCR. The run used an Illumina HiSeq 2000. TCR beta CDR3 regions were amplified from RNA transcripts. The first round of RT-PCR for the TCR CDR3 was performed with the HTBI primer set and the Qiagen OneStep RT-PCR kit. TCRdb reanalyzed the raw reads on its own, using fastp at Q25 for trimming and MiXCR for clone calling, and kept in-frame beta chains. Here each entry gathers all rows of one CDR3 protein and keeps the most common genes and DNA. Across this sample there are some 690,000 distinct CDR3 sequences, with 15% to 20% seen only once. The biggest ten clones account for around 15% of the sample. Sample: blood. All receptors derive from a man aged 50 to 60 with Graves' hyperthyroidism.

This clonotype was seen repeatedly, ten times or more. The genes are TRBV10-3 and TRBJ2-7, with 7 bases fitting TRBD2. Germline CDR1 ENHRY, CDR2 SYGVKD. CDR3 size: 16 residues. The ends lost 0 bases at V and 0 bases at J; junction bases unmatched: 5. The CDR3, as DNA: TGTGCCATCAGTGAGTCGGGGGGGAGGATCTCCTACGAGCAGTACTTC. It codes for CAISESGGRISYEQYF.

This clonotype was seen repeatedly, ten times or more. The chain uses TRBV6-2 or TRBV6-3 and TRBJ2-1; 8 bases fit TRBD1. In germline, CDR1 is MNHEY, CDR2 SVGEGT. Trimming cost V 6 bases and J 0 bases; bases outside gene matches: 7. The CDR3 is made up of 16 amino acids. The CDR3: CASRPRTGGSYNEQFF. The CDR3 coding sequence is TGTGCCAGCAGACCCCGAACAGGGGGCTCCTACAATGAGCAGTTCTTC.

This chain links TRBV19 with TRBJ2-7; TRBD2 matches at 9 bases. Germline V lookup: CDR1 LNHDA, CDR2 SQIVND (reference sequence). The J segment lost 5 bases and the V segment lost 3 bases, leaving 11 bases of the junction unmatched. The CDR3 has 16 residues. CDR3 sequence: CASSISGVAGVNEQYF. The CDR3 DNA reads as TGTGCCAGTAGTATCTCGGGGGTAGCGGGAGTCAACGAGCAGTACTTC.

This sequence joins TRBV10-2 and TRBJ1-1; the match to TRBD1 covers 7 bases. CDR3 length: 10 amino acids. Germline V gives CDR1 WSHSY, CDR2 SAAADI. V shed 6 bases and J 8 bases; nucleotides not matched to a gene: 0. CDR3 loop: CASRQGEAFF. CDR3 nucleotides: TGCGCCAGCAGACAGGGGGAAGCTTTCTTT.

The chain recombines TRBV20-1 with TRBJ1-5; 11 nucleotides agree with TRBD1. Germline-derived CDR1 and CDR2 are DFQATT and SNEGSKA (reference sequence). The J segment lost 7 bases and the V segment lost 5 bases, leaving 10 bases of the junction unmatched. The CDR3 runs 15 residues. This CDR3 is CSAYGQGAVNQPQHF. CDR3 nucleotide sequence: TGCAGTGCTTACGGACAGGGGGCGGTGAACCAGCCCCAGCATTTT.

The chain couples TRBV29-1 to TRBJ1-4, with D perhaps TRBD1 (6 bases). Germline values: CDR1 SQVTM, CDR2 ANQGSEA. The CDR3 contains 13 residues. Trimming took off 7 bases at V and 5 bases at J, with 14 bases between the two ends. The CDR3 DNA reads as TGCAGCGCGCAAACAGGGTCGAATGAAAAACTGTTTTTT. This gives the protein CSAQTGSNEKLFF. Combining the CDR3 with reference TRBV29-1 and TRBJ1-4 gives the whole variable domain SAVISQKPSRDICQRGTSLTIQCQVDSQVTMMFWYRQQPGQSLTLIATANQGSEATYESGFVIDKFPISRPNLTFSTLTVSNMSPEDSSIYLCSAQTGSNEKLFFGSGTQLSVL.

This clonotype was counted ten times or more. The CDR3 DNA sequence: TGTGCCAGTAGTAACACCGGGACAGGGCGGGAGACCCAGTACTTC. Protein: CASSNTGTGRETQYF. The V and J genes are TRBV19 and TRBJ2-5, with 9 bases lining up with TRBD1. J was trimmed by 5 bases and V by 4 bases; bases with no gene match: 8. The CDR3 contains 15 residues. Germline V gene data show CDR1 as LNHDA and CDR2 as SQIVND (reference sequence).